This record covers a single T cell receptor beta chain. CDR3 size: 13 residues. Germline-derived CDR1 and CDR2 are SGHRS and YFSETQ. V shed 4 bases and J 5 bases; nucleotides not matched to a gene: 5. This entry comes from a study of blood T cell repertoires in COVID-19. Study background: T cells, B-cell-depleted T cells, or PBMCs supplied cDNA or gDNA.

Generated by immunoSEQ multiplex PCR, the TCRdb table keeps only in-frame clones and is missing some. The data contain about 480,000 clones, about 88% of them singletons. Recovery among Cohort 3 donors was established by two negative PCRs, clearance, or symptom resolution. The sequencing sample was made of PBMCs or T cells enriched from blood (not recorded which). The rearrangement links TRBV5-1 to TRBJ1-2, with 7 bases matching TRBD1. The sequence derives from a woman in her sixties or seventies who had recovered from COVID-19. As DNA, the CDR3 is TGCGCCAGCAGCCGGGACAGCTGGTATGGCTACACCTTC. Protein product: CASSRDSWYGYTF.